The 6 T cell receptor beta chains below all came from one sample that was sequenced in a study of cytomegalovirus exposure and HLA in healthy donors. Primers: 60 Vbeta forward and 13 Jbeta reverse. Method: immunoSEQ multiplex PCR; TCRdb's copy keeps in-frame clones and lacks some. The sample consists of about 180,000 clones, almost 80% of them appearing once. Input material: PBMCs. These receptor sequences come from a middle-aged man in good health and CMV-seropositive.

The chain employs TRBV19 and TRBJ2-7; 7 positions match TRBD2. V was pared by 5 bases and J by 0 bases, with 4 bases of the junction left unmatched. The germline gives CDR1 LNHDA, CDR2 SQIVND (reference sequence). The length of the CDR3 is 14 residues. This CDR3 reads CASSLAVSSYEQYF. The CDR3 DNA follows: TGTGCCAGTAGTCTAGCGGTGAGCTCCTACGAGCAGTACTTC.

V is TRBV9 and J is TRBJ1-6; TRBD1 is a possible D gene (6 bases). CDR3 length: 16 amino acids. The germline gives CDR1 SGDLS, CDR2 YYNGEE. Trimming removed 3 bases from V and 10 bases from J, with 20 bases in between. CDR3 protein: CASSENKQGGGSPLHF. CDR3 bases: TGTGCCAGCAGCGAGAATAAACAAGGGGGTGGCTCACCCCTCCACTTT.

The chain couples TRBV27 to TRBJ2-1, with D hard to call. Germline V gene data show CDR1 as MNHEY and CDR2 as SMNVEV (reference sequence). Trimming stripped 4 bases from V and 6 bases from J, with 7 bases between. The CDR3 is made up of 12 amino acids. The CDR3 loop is CASSSPLNEQFF. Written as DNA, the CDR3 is TGTGCCAGCAGTTCCCCCCTCAATGAGCAGTTCTTC.

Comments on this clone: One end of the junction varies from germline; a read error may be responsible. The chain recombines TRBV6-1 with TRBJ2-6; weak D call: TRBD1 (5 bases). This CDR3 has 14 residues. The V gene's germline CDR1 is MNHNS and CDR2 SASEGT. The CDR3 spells CASSDSSGANGLTF. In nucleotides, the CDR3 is TGTGCCAGCAGTGACAGCTCTGGGGCCAACGGCCTGACTTTC.

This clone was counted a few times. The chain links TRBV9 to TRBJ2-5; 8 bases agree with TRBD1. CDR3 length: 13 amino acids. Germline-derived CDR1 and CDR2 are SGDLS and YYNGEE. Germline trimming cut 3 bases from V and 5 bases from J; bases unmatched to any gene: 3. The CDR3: CASSATGEETQYF. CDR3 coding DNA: TGTGCCAGCAGCGCGACAGGGGAGGAGACCCAGTACTTC. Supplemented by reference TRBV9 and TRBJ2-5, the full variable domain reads DSGVTQTPKHLITATGQRVTLRCSPRSGDLSVYWYQQSLDQGLQFLIQYYNGEERAKGNILERFSAQQFPDLHSELNLSSLELGDSALYFCASSATGEETQYFGPGTRLLVL.

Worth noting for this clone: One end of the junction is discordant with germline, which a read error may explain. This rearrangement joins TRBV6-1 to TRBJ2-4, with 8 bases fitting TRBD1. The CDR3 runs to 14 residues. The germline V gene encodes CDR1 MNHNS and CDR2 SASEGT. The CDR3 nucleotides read TGTGCCAGCAGTGACAGGGGGCCGGAAAACAGTCAGTACTTC. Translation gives CASSDRGPENSQYF.